These 13 T cell receptor beta chains originate from one sample sequenced in a study of T cells in localized non-small cell lung cancer. The assay was immunoSEQ multiplex PCR, and TCRdb's table has in-frame clones only and misses some. The table shows 1,500 to 2,000 clones, with approximately 27% occurring only once. The starting material was lung tumor tissue, obtained before any cancer treatment. Every receptor here comes from a woman aged 40-70 years with stage I lung adenocarcinoma.

The chain couples TRBV11-3 to TRBJ1-1, with a weak D call TRBD1 (6 bases). This CDR3 is built from 14 residues. The germline CDR1 and CDR2 sequences are SGHNT and YENEEA. Trimming took 3 bases from V and 4 from J, leaving 12 bases between them. The CDR3 nucleotides are TGTGCCAGCAGCTTGCGGGGGCCGGGCACTGAAGCTTTCTTT. This gives the protein CASSLRGPGTEAFF. Variable domain in full (rest from reference TRBV11-3 and TRBJ1-1): EAGVVQSPRYKIIEKKQPVAFWCNPISGHNTLYWYLQNLGQGPELLIRYENEEAVDDSQLPKDRFSAERLKGVDSTLKIQPAELGDSAVYLCASSLRGPGTEAFFGQGTRLTVV.

The rearrangement uses TRBV29-1 and TRBJ1-1; D uncertain. Trimming left V 3 bases short and J 1 base short, with 12 bases between. The CDR3 is made up of 14 amino acids. Germline V lookup: CDR1 SQVTM, CDR2 ANQGSEA. The CDR3 loop is CSVEFVQRNTEAFF. The CDR3 DNA follows: TGCAGCGTTGAGTTTGTACAGAGGAACACTGAAGCTTTCTTT.

This clone was detected a few times. This chain links TRBV1 with TRBJ1-2. TRBV1 is recorded as a pseudogene. The CDR3 has 14 residues. CDR3 sequence reads: CASSQAGGYYGYTF. The CDR3 DNA sequence: TGCGCCAGCAGCCAGGCAGGCGGATACTATGGCTACACCTTC.

This clone came up a few times. The J gene is TRBJ1-2, the V gene TRBV6-8; D is perhaps TRBD1 (6 bases). This CDR3 is 12 amino acids long. CDR1 is MNHGY and CDR2 is SAAAGT in the germline V gene. V shed 7 bases and J shed 8 bases, with 14 bases lying between them. The CDR3 reads CASTKGVLGYTF. DNA for the CDR3: TGTGCCAGCACCAAGGGGGTTCTAGGCTACACCTTC.

This rearrangement joins TRBV18 to TRBJ2-6; D not resolved. CDR3 size: 16 residues. V shed 4 bases and J shed 0 bases, with 10 bases lying between them. Germline V gives CDR1 KGHSH, CDR2 LQKENI. The CDR3 nucleotides are TGTGCCAGCTCACGCGGTTCAAGCTCTGGGGCCAACGTCCTGACTTTC. The encoded protein is CASSRGSSSGANVLTF.

The table lists this clone with a few counts. This chain links TRBV11-3 with TRBJ1-3; D is unclear. Trimming left V 6 bases short and J 2 bases short, with 14 bases between. Per germline, CDR1 SGHNT and CDR2 YENEEA. The CDR3 length is 15 residues. CDR3 region: CASRPRLLAGNTIYF. In DNA form, the CDR3 reads TGTGCCAGCAGACCTAGACTGCTCGCTGGAAACACCATATATTTT.

This chain joins TRBV12-2 and TRBJ2-7; no check of the table's D call, TRBD2, against the DNA was made. TRBV12-2 is assigned pseudogene status. This CDR3 spans 14 amino acids. CDR3 DNA sequence: TGTGCCAGTACCCGAGACTCGAGCTCCTACGAGCAGTACTTC. This encodes CASTRDSSSYEQYF.

By proportion, this clone is medium-sized. V is TRBV7-6 and J is TRBJ2-7, with unresolved D. The V gene lost 5 bases and the J gene lost 1 base, with 12 bases spanning the gap. The germline V gene has CDR1 SGHVS and CDR2 FNYEAQ. The CDR3 loop spans 14 amino acids. CDR3 sequence reads: CASSRPDGSYEQYF. The CDR3 DNA sequence: TGTGCCAGCAGCCGACCGGACGGTTCCTACGAGCAGTACTTC.

This chain connects TRBV15 to TRBJ2-2, with 7 bases that match TRBD1. Germline lookup yields CDR1 LNHNV and CDR2 YYDKDF (reference sequence). The junction had 11 bases not matched to a gene; V was cut back by 4 bases and J by 6 bases. The CDR3 is 16 residues long. In nucleotides, the CDR3 is TGTGCCACCAGCATAAGCCGGGACAGTAGAGCCGGGGAGCTGTTTTTT. It codes for CATSISRDSRAGELFF.

The V call is TRBV19, the J call TRBJ2-2; the D gene is possibly TRBD2 (7 bases). Trimming shortened V by 4 bases and J by 5 bases, and 20 bases separated the two germline ends. This CDR3 contains 17 residues. CDR1 is LNHDA and CDR2 is SQIVND in the germline V gene (reference sequence). The CDR3 region is CASSTLRGGARTGELFF. DNA for the CDR3: TGTGCCAGTAGTACTCTCCGCGGGGGCGCGCGGACCGGGGAGCTGTTTTTT.

The chain has TRBV29-1 and TRBJ1-2; 7 nucleotides match TRBD1. The trim removed 1 base at V and 4 bases at J, leaving 9 bases unmatched. The germline V gene has CDR1 SQVTM and CDR2 ANQGSEA. CDR3 length equals 15 residues. Here the CDR3 reads CSVEVGTEPVYGYTF. Here the CDR3 DNA reads TGCAGCGTTGAAGTCGGGACAGAGCCTGTCTATGGCTACACCTTC.

Within the sample, this clone is medium-sized. The CDR3 DNA follows: TGTGCCAGTAGTATCGGGACAGGGGTGGGCTACGAGCAGTACTTC. Translated: CASSIGTGVGYEQYF. The chain links TRBV19 to TRBJ2-7; 10 bases fit TRBD1. The CDR3 contains 15 residues. Germline V lookup: CDR1 LNHDA, CDR2 SQIVND (reference sequence). The V gene end was trimmed by 3 bases and the J gene end by 3 bases; junction bases not matched to a gene: 5.

A few counts support this clone. This sequence joins TRBV25-1 and TRBJ1-5; D is undetermined. Germline loops: CDR1 MGHDK, CDR2 SYGVNS. V shed 4 bases and J shed 8 bases, with 12 bases lying between them. The CDR3 has 13 amino acids. CDR3 nucleotide sequence: TGTGCCAGCAGTGGAGGAGCGCTTGAGCCCCAGCATTTT. Translated, it gives CASSGGALEPQHF.